These 5 T cell receptor beta chains were all obtained from the same sample, sequenced in a study of T cells in Graves' hyperthyroidism and ophthalmopathy. TCR beta CDR3 regions were amplified from RNA transcripts. TCR CDR3 underwent first-round RT-PCR with the HTBI primer set. TCRdb reprocessed the multiplex PCR reads via MiXCR and lists one record per CDR3 protein. The sample carries 600,000 or so distinct CDR3 sequences, roughly 15% recorded once. Sequencing was carried out using blood. These receptor sequences come from a woman in her forties or fifties with Graves' ophthalmopathy.

This clonotype has ten or more counts. The chain carries TRBV24-1 and TRBJ2-3; D gene ambiguous. The CDR3 has 16 amino acids. Per the germline V gene, CDR1 is KGHDR and CDR2 is SFDVKD. V lost 3 bases and J lost 0, with 12 bases in between. This chain's CDR3 is CATSDQQEPSTDTQYF. CDR3 DNA sequence: TGTGCCACCAGTGATCAGCAGGAACCTAGCACAGATACGCAGTATTTT.

This clonotype was found many times. CDR3: CASSPTVGTGGYEQYF. CDR3 DNA: TGCGCCAGCAGCCCTACGGTGGGGACAGGGGGCTACGAGCAGTACTTC. This chain uses TRBV5-1 with TRBJ2-7; 11 nucleotides line up with TRBD1. Germline V gene sequence: CDR1 SGHRS, CDR2 YFSETQ. The length of the CDR3 is 16 residues. Trimming cost V 4 bases and J 3 bases; bases outside gene matches: 9.

This clonotype showed up just a few times. J is TRBJ2-5 and V is TRBV7-6; D unclear. V was pared by 4 bases and J by 2 bases, with 8 bases between. Germline V gene sequence: CDR1 SGHVS, CDR2 FNYEAQ. The CDR3 extends over 13 amino acids. As DNA, the CDR3 is TGTGCCAGCAGCTACCCAACTCAAGAGACCCAGTACTTC. Translated, it gives CASSYPTQETQYF.

The J gene is TRBJ2-2, the V gene TRBV29-1, with 8 positions matching TRBD1. Per the germline V gene, CDR1 is SQVTM and CDR2 is ANQGSEA. After removal of 6 bases from V and 1 base from J, the junction contained 4 bases not matched to a gene. This CDR3 spans 14 amino acids. The CDR3 DNA reads as TGCAGCGTCCGGACAGGGTTGAACACCGGGGAGCTGTTTTTT. Translating gives CSVRTGLNTGELFF.

The chain is built from TRBV5-1 and TRBJ2-2; D is perhaps TRBD1 (5 bases). There are 16 residues in the CDR3. Germline V CDR1 and CDR2: SGHRS, YFSETQ. V shed 0 bases and J shed 4 bases, with 13 bases lying between them. CDR3 coding DNA: TGCGCCAGCAGCTTGGATTCCAGGGCGGTCACCGGGGAGCTGTTTTTT. This gives the protein CASSLDSRAVTGELFF.